This is a list of T cell receptor beta chains from one sample in a study of cytomegalovirus exposure and HLA in healthy donors. The table came from immunoSEQ multiplex PCR; TCRdb's copy has only in-frame clones and leaves some out. The sample has approximately 130,000 clones, about four fifths seen once. Sequenced: PBMCs. The receptors were gathered from a woman aged 40 to 50 in good health and CMV-seronegative. The CDR3 runs from the conserved cysteine through the conserved F or W. D genes are given only for firm matches. Not all rows give a size; the values are once, few, many and, for expanded clones, a class.

size | D | J | V | DNA | CDR3
. | . | TRBJ1-5 | TRBV27 | TGTGCCAGCAGAGACGGCTCCAGGGACAATCAGCCCCAGCATTTT | CASRDGSRDNQPQHF
. | TRBD1 | TRBJ1-1 | TRBV9 | TGTGCCAGCAGCCCTGTAGGGGGCCCTGAAGCTTTCTTT | CASSPVGGPEAFF
few | . | TRBJ1-2 | TRBV27 | TGTTCCAGCAGTTTCAATCAGGGCGGCATCTATGGCTACACCTTC | CSSSFNQGGIYGYTF
. | . | TRBJ2-1 | TRBV7-8 | TGTGCCAGCAGCTTAGAACAGAACTACAATGAGCAGTTCTTC | CASSLEQNYNEQFF
. | TRBD1 | TRBJ2-7 | TRBV5-6 | TGTGCCAGCAGCTCCCGGGACAGTAATTACGAGCAGTACTTC | CASSSRDSNYEQYF
. | . | TRBJ2-5 | TRBV19 | TGTGCCAGTAGTAGGCAGTACCAAGAGACCCAGTACTTC | CASSRQYQETQYF
. | TRBD2 | TRBJ2-1 | TRBV27 | TGTGCCAGCAGTTTAAGCGGGGGCCCCTACAATGAGCAGTTCTTC | CASSLSGGPYNEQFF
once | TRBD1 | TRBJ1-1 | TRBV29-1 | TGCAGCGCTAGGACAGGGGACCACACTGAAGCTTTCTTT | CSARTGDHTEAFF
. | . | TRBJ1-1 | TRBV6-1 | TGTGCCAGCAGTGAAATCCCTGAGGGCACTGAAGCTTTCTTT | CASSEIPEGTEAFF
. | . | TRBJ1-2 | TRBV11-2 | TGTGCCAGCAGCTTAGACAGGGATAACTATGGCTACACCTTC | CASSLDRDNYGYTF
. | . | TRBJ1-3 | TRBV6-1 | TGTGCCAGTACGGGAGGGGACTCTGGAAACACCATATATTTT | CASTGGDSGNTIYF
. | TRBD1 | TRBJ1-4 | TRBV19 | TGTGCCAGTAGTACGTATCCCGGGACAGGGGGCAGAAAACTGTTTTTT | CASSTYPGTGGRKLFF
. | TRBD2 | TRBJ2-1 | TRBV5-8 | TGTGCCAGCAGCGGGGGGACTAGTCTTAATGAGCAGTTCTTC | CASSGGTSLNEQFF
. | TRBD2 | TRBJ2-1 | TRBV5-1 | TGCGCCAGCAGCCCGGGACTAGCGGGAGGGAACCTCTACAATGAGCAGTTCTTC | CASSPGLAGGNLYNEQFF
. | TRBD1 | TRBJ2-2 | TRBV5-1 | TGCGCCAGCAGCTTGACTCAGGGGGTGACCGGGGAGCTGTTTTTT | CASSLTQGVTGELFF
. | . | TRBJ1-1 | TRBV4-3 | TGCGCCAGCAGCCAAGGGCGTGGAGAAGAAGCTTTCTTT | CASSQGRGEEAFF
. | . | TRBJ1-1 | TRBV29-1 | TGCAGCGTTGCTGGCGGTAACACTGAAGCTTTCTTT | CSVAGGNTEAFF
. | . | TRBJ1-5 | TRBV7-2 | TGTGCCAGCAGCCCCCCGGGGGGAAGCTATCAGCCCCAGCATTTT | CASSPPGGSYQPQHF
. | . | TRBJ2-7 | TRBV9 | TGTGCCAGCAGCGTCAGGGAATACTACGAGCAGTACTTC | CASSVREYYEQYF
. | TRBD1 | TRBJ1-5 | TRBV9 | TGTGCCAGCAGCGAGGGGGACAGGATCAGCCCCCAGCATTTT | CASSEGDRISPQHF
. | TRBD1 | TRBJ1-5 | TRBV9 | TGTGCCAGCAGTGAGACAGGGGACGGCAATCAGCCCCAGCATTTT | CASSETGDGNQPQHF
. | . | TRBJ2-4 | TRBV11-2 | TGTGCCAGCAGCTTAGAGGGCTCCCCCCAGTACTTC | CASSLEGSPQYF
. | TRBD1 | TRBJ2-2 | TRBV2 | TGTGCCAGCAGTGTAGCCGGGACAGGGGTCTCGAACACCGGGGAGCTGTTTTTT | CASSVAGTGVSNTGELFF
. | TRBD1 | TRBJ1-4 | TRBV27 | TGTGCCAGCAGGCCGGGACAGGGGGGAAAACTGTTTTTT | CASRPGQGGKLFF
. | . | TRBJ1-4 | TRBV4-2 | TGTGCCAGCAGCCAAGAATTGCCCCGGGACTTCATTAATGAAAAACTGTTTTTT | CASSQELPRDFINEKLFF
. | TRBD1 | TRBJ1-1 | TRBV6-5 | TGTGCCAGCAGTTCACAGGGGTGGGGTGAAGCTTTCTTT | CASSSQGWGEAFF
. | TRBD2 | TRBJ2-1 | TRBV5-1 | TGCGCCAGCAGCTTTGGACTAGCGGGAGGGGGCGGGGAGCAGTTCTTC | CASSFGLAGGGGEQFF
. | . | TRBJ1-1 | TRBV13 | TGTGCCAGCAGCTTAGCGGGTGAGGGAAACACTGAAGCTTTCTTT | CASSLAGEGNTEAFF
. | . | TRBJ1-2 | TRBV2 | TGTGCCAGCACCCCTCTCCGGGACATGATCTATGGCTACACCTTC | CASTPLRDMIYGYTF
. | . | TRBJ2-7 | TRBV28 | TGTGCCAGCAGTTTATCCCAGGGCTACGAGCAGTACTTC | CASSLSQGYEQYF
. | TRBD1 | TRBJ1-1 | TRBV23-1 | TGCGCCAGCAGTCATGGGGGACAGGGGAGGACTGAAGCTTTCTTT | CASSHGGQGRTEAFF
. | . | TRBJ2-7 | TRBV7-2 | TGTGCCAGCAGCTACAGGTGGTCCTACGAGCAGTACTTC | CASSYRWSYEQYF
. | . | TRBJ2-1 | TRBV6-6 | TGTGCCAGCAGCTCTGAGATGTCCTCCTACAATGAGCAGTTCTTC | CASSSEMSSYNEQFF
. | . | TRBJ2-5 | TRBV5-1 | TGCGCCAGCAGCTTGGGACTCCAAGAGACCCAGTACTTC | CASSLGLQETQYF
. | . | TRBJ2-7 | TRBV28 | TGTGCCAGCAGTCCTACCGGTCTGAGAGAGCAGTACTTC | CASSPTGLREQYF
. | TRBD1 | TRBJ1-2 | TRBV29-1 | TGCAGCGTTGACCCAGGACAGGGAGGTGGCTACACCTTC | CSVDPGQGGGYTF
. | . | TRBJ1-1 | TRBV6-1 | TGTGCCAGCAGGGAGGTCACTGAAGCTTTCTTT | CASREVTEAFF
. | TRBD2 | TRBJ2-5 | TRBV4-1 | TGCGCCAGCAGCCAAGACTGGGGCGGGGGCGGGGGGTCACAAGAGACCCAGTACTTC | CASSQDWGGGGGSQETQYF
. | TRBD1 | TRBJ2-1 | TRBV19 | TGTGCCAGTAGCCAGGACAGGGGGCTTTCAAATGAGCAGTTCTTC | CASSQDRGLSNEQFF
. | TRBD2 | TRBJ2-3 | TRBV9 | TGTGCCAGCACGCAAGGGACTAACACAGATACGCAGTATTTT | CASTQGTNTDTQYF
once | TRBD1 | TRBJ1-1 | TRBV6-6 | TGTGCCAGCAGACGAACAGGGGGCTCGGGCACTGAAGCTTTCTTT | CASRRTGGSGTEAFF
. | . | TRBJ1-5 | TRBV15 | TGTGCCACCAGCATGGCGGGGAGGGGGCAGCCCCAGCATTTT | CATSMAGRGQPQHF
. | . | TRBJ2-3 | TRBV5-1 | TGCGCCAGCAGCGTAGGGGGGGGTACAGATACGCAGTATTTT | CASSVGGGTDTQYF
. | TRBD1 | TRBJ1-2 | TRBV5-1 | TGCGCCAGCAGCCAACCGGGACAGGGGTTTATAGGGGGCTACACCTTC | CASSQPGQGFIGGYTF
. | . | TRBJ1-1 | TRBV19 | TGTGCCAGTAGTAGAGGGGGACACCAGAACACTGAAGCTTTCTTT | CASSRGGHQNTEAFF
. | . | TRBJ1-1 | TRBV29-1 | TGCAGCGTTAGCGGGGTAAACACTGAAGCTTTCTTT | CSVSGVNTEAFF
. | TRBD2 | TRBJ2-1 | TRBV7-9 | TGTGCCAGCAGCCGGACTAGCGGACCAAGTGGGAATGAGCAGTTCTTC | CASSRTSGPSGNEQFF
. | . | TRBJ2-1 | TRBV28 | TGTGCCAGCAGTTTATCGGGGGATGAGCAGTTCTTC | CASSLSGDEQFF
. | . | TRBJ2-5 | TRBV19 | TGTGCCAGTAGCCAGGGTCAAGAGACCCAGTACTTC | CASSQGQETQYF
few | . | TRBJ1-3 | TRBV4-3 | TGCGCCAGCAGTCATCTAGGGGACTCTGGAAACACCATATATTTT | CASSHLGDSGNTIYF
. | . | TRBJ1-1 | TRBV18 | TGTGCCAGCTCACCATTAGGGAGTCGGGACACTGAAGCTTTCTTT | CASSPLGSRDTEAFF
. | . | TRBJ1-1 | TRBV5-1 | TGCGCCAGCACTCGGGAGGGGCGTAAGGGCACTGAAGCTTTCTTT | CASTREGRKGTEAFF
. | . | TRBJ1-2 | TRBV28 | TGTGCCAGCAGCGAACACCGCCAGGACTATGGCTACACCTTC | CASSEHRQDYGYTF